What follows describes a single T cell receptor (beta chain). What it binds is not known. V dropped 4 bases and J dropped 6 bases, with 18 bases sitting between them. This CDR3 has 15 amino acids. Germline CDR1 SGHAT, CDR2 FQNNGV. PCR was performed a second time for about 7 to 12 cycles using a sample-barcoded 5' primer and a J-beta primer mix. Using its own MiXCR run on the 5' RACE reads, TCRdb lists one record per CDR3 protein. The data show roughly 1,000,000 distinct CDR3 sequences, roughly 24% seen once. The sample originates from a study of blood T cells in healthy people across ages. Findings and caveats of the study: Age advanced and TCR beta diversity per million T cells fell, roughly linearly. Estimates of total diversity, which came from one million sequenced T cells, were considered to be underestimates.

The data also belong to a second study, concerning T cells of mothers and their children. That source notes: Related mother-child pairs showed slightly higher but non-significant overlap than unrelated pairs.

Input material: blood. This sequence was found in a girl under 10 years old in good health. This chain uses TRBV11-2 with TRBJ2-5; the D gene is possibly TRBD1 (5 bases). The CDR3 bases are TGTGCCAGCAGCTCCCAGGGTTATAATCAGAAGACCCAGTACTTC. It translates to CASSSQGYNQKTQYF.